This section outlines one T cell receptor beta chain sequence together with its context. The antigen remains undetermined. This entry belongs to a study of T cell responses to AZD1222 COVID-19 vaccine. Points from the study as a whole: Repertoire sampling happened only post peak T cell response. Seropositive at baseline were only a handful of AZD1222 recipients. A mostly white British donor set with more females was recruited, and clonal diversity was possibly underestimated. Among vaccine-associated CD4 TCRs, coverage spanned spike, with dominance at 160-218 and 743-854.

Sequenced by immunoSEQ multiplex PCR; TCRdb stores in-frame clones only, minus some. The repertoire holds 150,000 to 200,000 clones, 75% to 90% seen once, with about 2.5% in the top ten. J was trimmed by 7 bases and V by 2 bases; bases with no gene match: 8. Germline CDR1 and CDR2: GTSNPN and SVGIG (reference sequence). This CDR3 comprises 15 residues. This clonotype originated in an adult in good health. The chain is built from TRBV30 and TRBJ1-6, with 7 bases lining up with TRBD1. This specimen was peripheral blood, taken on day 0 of MenACWY control vaccination. CDR3 sequence: CAWSKGAGLNSPLHF. CDR3 nucleotides: TGTGCCTGGAGTAAGGGGGCTGGTTTGAATTCACCCCTCCACTTT.